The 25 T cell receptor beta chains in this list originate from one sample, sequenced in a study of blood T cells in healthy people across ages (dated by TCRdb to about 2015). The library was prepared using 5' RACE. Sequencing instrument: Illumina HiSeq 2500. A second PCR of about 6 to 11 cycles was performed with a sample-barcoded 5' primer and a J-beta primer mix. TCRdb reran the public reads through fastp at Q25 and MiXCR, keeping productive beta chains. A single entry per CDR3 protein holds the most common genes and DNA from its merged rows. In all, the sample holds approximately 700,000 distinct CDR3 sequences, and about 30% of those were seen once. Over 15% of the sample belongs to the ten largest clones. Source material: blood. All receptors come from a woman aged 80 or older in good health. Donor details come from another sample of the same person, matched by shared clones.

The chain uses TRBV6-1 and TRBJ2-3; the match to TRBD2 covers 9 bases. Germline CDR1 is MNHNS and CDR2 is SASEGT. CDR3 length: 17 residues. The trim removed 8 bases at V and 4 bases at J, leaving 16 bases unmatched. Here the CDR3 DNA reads TGTGCCAGCCGCGCAACGCGGGGGGGCATCCATGCAGATACGCAGTATTTT. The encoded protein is CASRATRGGIHADTQYF.

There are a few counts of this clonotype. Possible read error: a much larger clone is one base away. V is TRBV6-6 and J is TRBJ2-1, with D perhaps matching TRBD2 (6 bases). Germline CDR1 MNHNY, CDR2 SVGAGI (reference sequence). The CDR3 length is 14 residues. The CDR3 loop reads CTSSYRFGGNEQFF. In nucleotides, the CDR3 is TGTACCAGCAGTTATCGATTCGGGGGTAATGAGCAGTTCTTC.

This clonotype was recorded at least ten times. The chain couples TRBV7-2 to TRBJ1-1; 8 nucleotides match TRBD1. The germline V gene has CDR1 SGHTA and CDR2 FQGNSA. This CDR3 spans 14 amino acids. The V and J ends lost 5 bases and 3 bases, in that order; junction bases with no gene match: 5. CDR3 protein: CASSQDRGHTEAFF. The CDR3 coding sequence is TGTGCCAGCAGCCAAGACAGGGGTCACACTGAAGCTTTCTTT.

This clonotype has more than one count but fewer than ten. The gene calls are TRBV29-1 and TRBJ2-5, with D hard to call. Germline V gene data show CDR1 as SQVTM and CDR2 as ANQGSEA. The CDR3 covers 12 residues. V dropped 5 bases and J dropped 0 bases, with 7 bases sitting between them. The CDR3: CSVRRNQETQYF. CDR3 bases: TGCAGCGTTAGACGCAACCAAGAGACCCAGTACTTC.

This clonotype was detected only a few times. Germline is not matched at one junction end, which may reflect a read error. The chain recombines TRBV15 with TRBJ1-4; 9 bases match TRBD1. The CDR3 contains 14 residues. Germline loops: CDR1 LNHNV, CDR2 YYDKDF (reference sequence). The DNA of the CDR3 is TGTGCCGCCAGCCTCGGACAGGGGAATGAAAAACTGTTTTTT. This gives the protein CAASLGQGNEKLFF.

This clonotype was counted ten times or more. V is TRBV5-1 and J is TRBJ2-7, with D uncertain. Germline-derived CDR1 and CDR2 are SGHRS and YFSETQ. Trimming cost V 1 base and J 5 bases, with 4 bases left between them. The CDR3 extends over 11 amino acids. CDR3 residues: CASSLFHEQYF. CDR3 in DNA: TGCGCCAGCAGCTTGTTCCACGAGCAGTACTTC.

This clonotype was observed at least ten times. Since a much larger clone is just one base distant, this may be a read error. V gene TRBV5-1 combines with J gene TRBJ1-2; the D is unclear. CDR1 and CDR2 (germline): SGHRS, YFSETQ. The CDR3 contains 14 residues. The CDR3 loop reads CAGSRQDGNYGYTF. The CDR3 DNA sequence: TGCGCCGGCAGCCGCCAGGACGGAAACTATGGCTACACCTTC.

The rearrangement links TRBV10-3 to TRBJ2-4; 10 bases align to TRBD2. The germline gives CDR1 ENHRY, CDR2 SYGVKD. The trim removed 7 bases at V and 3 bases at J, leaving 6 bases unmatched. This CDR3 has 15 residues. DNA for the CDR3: TGTGCCATCAATGGAGCGGGAGGGGACAAAAACATTCAGTACTTC. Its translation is CAINGAGGDKNIQYF.

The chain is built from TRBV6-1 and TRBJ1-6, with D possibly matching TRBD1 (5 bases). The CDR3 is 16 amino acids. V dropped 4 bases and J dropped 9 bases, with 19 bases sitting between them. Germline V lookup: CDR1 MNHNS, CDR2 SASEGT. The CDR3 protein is CASSARIGANRSPLHF. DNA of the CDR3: TGTGCCAGCAGTGCCCGAATAGGGGCGAATCGTTCACCCCTCCACTTT.

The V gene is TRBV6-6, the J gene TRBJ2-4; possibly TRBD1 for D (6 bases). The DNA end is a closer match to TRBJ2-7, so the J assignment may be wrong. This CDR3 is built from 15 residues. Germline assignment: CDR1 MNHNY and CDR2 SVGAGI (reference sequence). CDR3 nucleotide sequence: TGTGCCAGCAGTTCCTCGGGACATTCCCAATACGAGCAGTACTTC. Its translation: CASSSSGHSQYEQYF.

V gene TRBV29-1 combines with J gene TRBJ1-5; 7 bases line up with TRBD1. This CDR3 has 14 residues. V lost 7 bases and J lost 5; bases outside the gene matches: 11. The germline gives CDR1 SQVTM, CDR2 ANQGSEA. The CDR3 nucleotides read TGCAGCGCAACAGGGGATTCAGTCGATCAGCCCCAGCATTTT. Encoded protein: CSATGDSVDQPQHF.

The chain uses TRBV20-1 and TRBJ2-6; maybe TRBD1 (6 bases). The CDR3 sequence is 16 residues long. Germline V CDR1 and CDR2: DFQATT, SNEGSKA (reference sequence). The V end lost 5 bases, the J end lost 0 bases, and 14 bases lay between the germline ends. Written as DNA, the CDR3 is TGCAGTGCTTCCAGGACAGCTCCCTCTGGGGCCAACGTCCTGACTTTC. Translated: CSASRTAPSGANVLTF.

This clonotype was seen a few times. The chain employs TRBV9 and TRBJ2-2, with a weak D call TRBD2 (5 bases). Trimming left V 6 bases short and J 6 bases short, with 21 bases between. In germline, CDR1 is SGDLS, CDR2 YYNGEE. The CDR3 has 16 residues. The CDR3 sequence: CASTKGSSEWPGELFF. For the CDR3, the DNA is TGTGCCAGCACCAAAGGGAGTTCCGAGTGGCCCGGGGAGCTGTTTTTT.

The DNA of the CDR3 is TGCGCCAGCAGCTTGCAAGCGATCGGACAGGGAGCCTATGGCTACACCTTC. Translation gives CASSLQAIGQGAYGYTF. The gene calls are TRBV5-1 and TRBJ1-2, with 8 bases that match TRBD1. V was clipped by 1 base and J by 4 bases; unmatched bases: 12. Germline CDR1 reads SGHRS; CDR2 reads YFSETQ. The CDR3 runs to 17 residues.

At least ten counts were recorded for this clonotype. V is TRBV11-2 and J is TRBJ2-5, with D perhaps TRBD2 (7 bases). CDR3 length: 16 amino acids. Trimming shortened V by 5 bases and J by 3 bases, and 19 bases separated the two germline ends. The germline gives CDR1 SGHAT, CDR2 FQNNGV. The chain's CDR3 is CASSQAGGGREETQYF. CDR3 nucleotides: TGTGCCAGCAGCCAAGCAGGCGGGGGCCGCGAAGAGACCCAGTACTTC.

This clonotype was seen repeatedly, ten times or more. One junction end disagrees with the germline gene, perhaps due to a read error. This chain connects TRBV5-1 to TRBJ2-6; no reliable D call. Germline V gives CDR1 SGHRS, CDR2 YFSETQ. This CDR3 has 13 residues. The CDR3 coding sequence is TGTGCCAGCAGTCGGGCTGGGGCCAACGTCCTGACTTTC. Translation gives CASSRAGANVLTF.

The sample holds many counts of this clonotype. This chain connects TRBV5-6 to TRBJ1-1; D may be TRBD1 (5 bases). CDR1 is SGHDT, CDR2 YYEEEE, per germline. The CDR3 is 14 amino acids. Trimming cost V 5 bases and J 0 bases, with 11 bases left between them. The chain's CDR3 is CASRRDGLNTEAFF. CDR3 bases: TGTGCCAGCAGGCGGGACGGGTTGAACACTGAAGCTTTCTTT.

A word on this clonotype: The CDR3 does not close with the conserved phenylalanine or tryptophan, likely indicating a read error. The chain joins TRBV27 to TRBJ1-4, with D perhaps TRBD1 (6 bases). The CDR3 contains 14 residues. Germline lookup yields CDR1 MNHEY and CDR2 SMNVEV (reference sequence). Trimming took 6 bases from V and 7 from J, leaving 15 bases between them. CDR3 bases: TGTGCCAGCAGGTCCCGAGGGGGAGGTGAAAAACTGTTTTGT. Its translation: CASRSRGGGEKLFC.

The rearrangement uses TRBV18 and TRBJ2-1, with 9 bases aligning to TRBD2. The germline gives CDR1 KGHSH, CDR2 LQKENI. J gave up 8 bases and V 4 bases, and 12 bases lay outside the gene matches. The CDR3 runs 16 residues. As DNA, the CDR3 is TGTGCCAGCTCACGCCCCGGGCTAGCGGGACCCGATGAGCAGTTCTTC. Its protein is CASSRPGLAGPDEQFF. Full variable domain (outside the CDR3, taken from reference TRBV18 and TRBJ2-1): NAGVMQNPRHLVRRRGQEARLRCSPMKGHSHVYWYRQLPEEGLKFMVYLQKENIIDESGMPKERFSAEFPKEGPSILRIQQVVRGDSAAYFCASSRPGLAGPDEQFFGPGTRLTVL.

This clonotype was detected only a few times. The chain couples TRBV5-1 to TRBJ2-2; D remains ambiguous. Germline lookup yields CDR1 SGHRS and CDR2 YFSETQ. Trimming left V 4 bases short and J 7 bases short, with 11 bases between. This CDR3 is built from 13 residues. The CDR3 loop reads CASSGLGDGELFF. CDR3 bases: TGCGCCAGCAGCGGATTGGGCGACGGGGAGCTGTTTTTT.

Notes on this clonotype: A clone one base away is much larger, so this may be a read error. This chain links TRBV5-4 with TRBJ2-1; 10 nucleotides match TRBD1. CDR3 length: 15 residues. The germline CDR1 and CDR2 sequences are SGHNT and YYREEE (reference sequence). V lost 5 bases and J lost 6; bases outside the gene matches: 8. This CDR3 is CASRPETGGTNEQFF. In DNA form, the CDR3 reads TGTGCCAGCAGGCCCGAGACAGGGGGCACCAATGAGCAGTTCTTC.

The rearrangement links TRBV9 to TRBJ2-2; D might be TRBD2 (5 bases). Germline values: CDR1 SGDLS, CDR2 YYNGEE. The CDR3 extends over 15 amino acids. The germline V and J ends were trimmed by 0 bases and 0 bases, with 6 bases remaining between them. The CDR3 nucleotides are TGTGCCAGCAGCGTAGGAGGGTCGAACACCGGGGAGCTGTTTTTT. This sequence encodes CASSVGGSNTGELFF.

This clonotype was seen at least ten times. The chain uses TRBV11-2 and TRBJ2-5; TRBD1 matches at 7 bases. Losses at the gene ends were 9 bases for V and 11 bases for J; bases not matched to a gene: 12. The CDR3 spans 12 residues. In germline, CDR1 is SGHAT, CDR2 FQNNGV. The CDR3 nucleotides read TGTGCCAGTTGGGGGCCTGAGGGACAGCAGTACTTC. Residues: CASWGPEGQQYF.

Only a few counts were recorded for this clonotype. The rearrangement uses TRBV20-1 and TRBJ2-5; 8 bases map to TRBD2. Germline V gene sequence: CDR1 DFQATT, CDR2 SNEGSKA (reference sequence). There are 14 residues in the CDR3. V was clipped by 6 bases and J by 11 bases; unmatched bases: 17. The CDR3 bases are TGCAGTGCCCCTTCGGGACTAGTGCACAATGAGCAGTACTTC. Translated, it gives CSAPSGLVHNEQYF.

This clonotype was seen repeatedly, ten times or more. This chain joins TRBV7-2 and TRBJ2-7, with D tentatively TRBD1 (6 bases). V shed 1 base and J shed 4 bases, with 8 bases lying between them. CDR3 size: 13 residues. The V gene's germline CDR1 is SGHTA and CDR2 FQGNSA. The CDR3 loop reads CASSLVGAYEQYF. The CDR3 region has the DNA TGTGCCAGCAGCTTAGTGGGGGCTTACGAGCAGTACTTC.